This T cell receptor beta chain stems from a study of beta chain features in type 1 diabetes. A remark on this clone: Its antigen is not known.

Germline V gene sequence: CDR1 SGHDT, CDR2 YYEEEE. Deletions cut 1 base from V and 5 bases from J, with 9 bases between. This CDR3 has 13 amino acids. Isolated RNA was reverse transcribed in full, so expressed TCRB transcripts were sequenced. TCRdb keeps only in-frame clones here, not all; method: immunoSEQ multiplex PCR. The repertoire has over 40,000 clones, roughly 68% of them found once; the top ten carry more than 2%. Findings and limits, study-wide: Shortening of TCRB CDR3s, moderate but significant, appeared in all four CD4+ subsets of Type 1 diabetes patients. For type 1 diabetes patients, VDJ junctions showed fewer insertions and more deletions.

The chain combines TRBV5-6 with TRBJ1-1; D is perhaps TRBD1 (6 bases). The origin of this receptor is a young woman with type 1 diabetes. The sample was Tregs from blood. The CDR3 here is CASSLQGWTEAFF. CDR3 bases: TGTGCCAGCAGCTTGCAGGGGTGGACTGAAGCTTTCTTT.